These T cell receptor beta chains were read from a single sample in a study of T cells in Graves' hyperthyroidism and ophthalmopathy. TCRdb processed the multiplex PCR reads anew with MiXCR; each CDR3 protein has one entry. The sample includes 300,000 or so distinct CDR3 sequences, roughly 18% of them seen just once. What was sequenced was blood. Receptors were obtained from a woman aged 45-59 years with Graves' hyperthyroidism. CDR3s include the opening cysteine and the closing phenylalanine or tryptophan. D genes are given only for firm matches. Rows may omit the clone size; those that give it use once, few, many or a size class.

j_call: TRBJ2-1; d_call: TRBD2; clone_size: NA; v_call: TRBV9; cdr3_nt: TGTGCCAGCAGCGTAGTCGGACTAGCCGGAGGGGATGAGCAGTTCTTC; cdr3_aa: CASSVVGLAGGDEQFF
j_call: TRBJ2-7; d_call: NA; clone_size: many; v_call: TRBV7-8; cdr3_nt: TGTGCCAGCAGCCTGAGGACTGGGGGATCTTACGAGCAGTACTTC; cdr3_aa: CASSLRTGGSYEQYF
j_call: TRBJ2-5; d_call: NA; clone_size: NA; v_call: TRBV9; cdr3_nt: TGTGCCAGCAGCGTAGAGGGTCGGGGCCTGGGCTTCCAAGAGACCCAGTACTTC; cdr3_aa: CASSVEGRGLGFQETQYF
j_call: TRBJ1-1; d_call: NA; clone_size: many; v_call: TRBV5-1; cdr3_nt: TGCGCCAGCAGCTACGGGGGGTGGGACACTGAAGCTTTCTTT; cdr3_aa: CASSYGGWDTEAFF
j_call: TRBJ1-2; d_call: TRBD1; clone_size: NA; v_call: TRBV4-2; cdr3_nt: TGTGCCAGCAGCCAAATACAGGGGAGCGGCTACACCTTC; cdr3_aa: CASSQIQGSGYTF
j_call: TRBJ1-3; d_call: NA; clone_size: NA; v_call: TRBV6-1; cdr3_nt: TGTGCCAGCACCAAAGAGGGGGTCTCTGGAAACACCATATATTTT; cdr3_aa: CASTKEGVSGNTIYF
j_call: TRBJ1-1; d_call: NA; clone_size: NA; v_call: TRBV19; cdr3_nt: TGTGCCAGTAGTCCCGAGGGGACACGGTCTTATGTCTACACTGAAGCTTTCTTT; cdr3_aa: CASSPEGTRSYVYTEAFF
j_call: TRBJ2-3; d_call: NA; clone_size: NA; v_call: TRBV28; cdr3_nt: TGTGCCAGCAGTTCCTTAACTTCAGGGATATATTCAGATGCGCAGTATTTT; cdr3_aa: CASSSLTSGIYSDAQYF
j_call: TRBJ2-7; d_call: TRBD1; clone_size: many; v_call: TRBV28; cdr3_nt: TGTGCCAGCAGTTATATCCCAGGGGGCACCTACGAGCAGTACTTC; cdr3_aa: CASSYIPGGTYEQYF
j_call: TRBJ2-3; d_call: NA; clone_size: NA; v_call: TRBV7-9; cdr3_nt: TGTGCCAGCAGCTTTGGTCTGATAAACACAGATACGCAGTATTTT; cdr3_aa: CASSFGLINTDTQYF
j_call: TRBJ2-3; d_call: TRBD2; clone_size: many; v_call: TRBV2; cdr3_nt: TGTGCCAGCAGTCTAGCGGATGCTTATCCAGATACGCAGTATTTT; cdr3_aa: CASSLADAYPDTQYF